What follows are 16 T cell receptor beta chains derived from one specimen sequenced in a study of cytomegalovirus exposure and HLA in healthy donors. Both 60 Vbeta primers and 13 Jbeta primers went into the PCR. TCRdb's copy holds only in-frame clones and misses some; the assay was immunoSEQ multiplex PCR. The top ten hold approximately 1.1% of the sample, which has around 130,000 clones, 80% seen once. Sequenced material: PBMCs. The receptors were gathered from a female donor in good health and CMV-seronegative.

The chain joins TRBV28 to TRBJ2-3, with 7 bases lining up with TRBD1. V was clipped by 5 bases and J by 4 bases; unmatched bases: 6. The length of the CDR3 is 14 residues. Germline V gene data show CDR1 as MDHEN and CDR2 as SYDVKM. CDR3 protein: CASSQDRRSDTQYF. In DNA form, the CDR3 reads TGTGCCAGCAGTCAGGACAGGAGATCAGATACGCAGTATTTT. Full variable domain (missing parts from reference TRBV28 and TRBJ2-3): DVKVTQSSRYLVKRTGEKVFLECVQDMDHENMFWYRQDPGLGLRLIYFSYDVKMKEKGDIPEGYSVSREKKERFSLILESASTNQTSMYLCASSQDRRSDTQYFGPGTRLTVL.

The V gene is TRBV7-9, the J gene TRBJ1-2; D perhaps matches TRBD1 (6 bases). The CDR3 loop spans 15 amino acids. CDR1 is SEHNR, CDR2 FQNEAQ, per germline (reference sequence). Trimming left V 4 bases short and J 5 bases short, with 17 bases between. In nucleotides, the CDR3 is TGTGCCAGCAGCTACAGCCCCAGGGGCTTGTATGGCTACACCTTC. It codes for CASSYSPRGLYGYTF.

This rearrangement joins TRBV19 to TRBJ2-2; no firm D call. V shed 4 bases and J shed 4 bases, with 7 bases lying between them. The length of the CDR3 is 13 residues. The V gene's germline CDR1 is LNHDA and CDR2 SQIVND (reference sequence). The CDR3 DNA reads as TGTGCCAGTAGTACTAGTGCCACCGGGGAGCTGTTTTTT. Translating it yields CASSTSATGELFF. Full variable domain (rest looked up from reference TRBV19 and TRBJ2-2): DGGITQSPKYLFRKEGQNVTLSCEQNLNHDAMYWYRQDPGQGLRLIYYSQIVNDFQKGDIAEGYSVSREKKESFPLTVTSAQKNPTAFYLCASSTSATGELFFGEGSRLTVL.

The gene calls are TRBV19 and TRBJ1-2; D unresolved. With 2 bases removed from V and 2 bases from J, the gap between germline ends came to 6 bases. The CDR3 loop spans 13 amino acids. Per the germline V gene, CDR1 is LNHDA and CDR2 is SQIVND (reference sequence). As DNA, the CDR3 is TGTGCCAGTAGTATACAGGCGAACTATGGCTACACCTTC. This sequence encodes CASSIQANYGYTF. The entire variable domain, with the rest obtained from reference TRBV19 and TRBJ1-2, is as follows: DGGITQSPKYLFRKEGQNVTLSCEQNLNHDAMYWYRQDPGQGLRLIYYSQIVNDFQKGDIAEGYSVSREKKESFPLTVTSAQKNPTAFYLCASSIQANYGYTFGSGTRLTVV.

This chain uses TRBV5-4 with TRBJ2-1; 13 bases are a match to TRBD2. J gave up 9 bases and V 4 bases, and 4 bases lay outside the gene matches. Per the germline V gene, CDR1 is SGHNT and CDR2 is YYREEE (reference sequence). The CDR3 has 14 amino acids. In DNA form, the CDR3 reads TGTGCCAGCAGCGAGGGACTAGCGGGAAGTGAGCAGTTCTTC. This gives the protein CASSEGLAGSEQFF. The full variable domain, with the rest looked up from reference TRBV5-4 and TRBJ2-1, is ETGVTQSPTHLIKTRGQQVTLRCSSQSGHNTVSWYQQALGQGPQFIFQYYREEENGRGNFPPRFSGLQFPNYSSELNVNALELDDSALYLCASSEGLAGSEQFFGPGTRLTVL.

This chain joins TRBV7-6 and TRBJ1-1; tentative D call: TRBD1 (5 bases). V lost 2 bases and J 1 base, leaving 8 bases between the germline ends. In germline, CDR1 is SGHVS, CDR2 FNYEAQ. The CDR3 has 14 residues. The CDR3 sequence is CASSLQGWNTEAFF. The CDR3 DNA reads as TGTGCCAGCAGCTTACAGGGATGGAACACTGAAGCTTTCTTT. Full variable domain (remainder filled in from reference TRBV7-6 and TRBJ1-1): GAGVSQSPRYKVTKRGQDVALRCDPISGHVSLYWYRQALGQGPEFLTYFNYEAQQDKSGLPNDRFSAERPEGSISTLTIQRTEQRDSAMYRCASSLQGWNTEAFFGQGTRLTVV.

CDR3 region: CASSEESYEQFF. The CDR3 DNA reads TGTGCCAGCAGTGAAGAAAGCTATGAGCAGTTCTTC. The V and J genes are TRBV25-1 and TRBJ2-1; D gene ambiguous. The CDR3 is 12 residues long. The germline gives CDR1 MGHDK, CDR2 SYGVNS. Trimming cost V 2 bases and J 8 bases, with 7 bases left between them.

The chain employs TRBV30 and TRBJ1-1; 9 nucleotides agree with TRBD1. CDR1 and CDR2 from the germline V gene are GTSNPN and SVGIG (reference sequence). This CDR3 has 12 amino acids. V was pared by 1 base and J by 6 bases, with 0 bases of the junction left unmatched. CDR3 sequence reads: CAWSGQGAEAFF. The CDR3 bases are TGTGCCTGGAGTGGACAGGGGGCTGAAGCTTTCTTT.

The CDR3 loop reads CATSRDQGSYEQYF. CDR3 bases: TGTGCCACCAGCAGAGACCAGGGGTCCTACGAGCAGTACTTC. The J gene is TRBJ2-7, the V gene TRBV15, with a weak D call TRBD1 (6 bases). The CDR3 runs to 14 residues. Germline CDR1 LNHNV, CDR2 YYDKDF (reference sequence). The V end was cut by 0 bases, the J end by 1 base, with 7 bases between.

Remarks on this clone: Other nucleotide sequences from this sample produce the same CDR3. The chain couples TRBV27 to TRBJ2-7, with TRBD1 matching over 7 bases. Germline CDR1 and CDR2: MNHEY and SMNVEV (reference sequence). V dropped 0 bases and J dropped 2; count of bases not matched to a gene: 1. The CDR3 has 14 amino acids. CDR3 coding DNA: TGTGCCAGCAGTTTATCGGGACAGACCTACGAGCAGTACTTC. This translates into CASSLSGQTYEQYF.

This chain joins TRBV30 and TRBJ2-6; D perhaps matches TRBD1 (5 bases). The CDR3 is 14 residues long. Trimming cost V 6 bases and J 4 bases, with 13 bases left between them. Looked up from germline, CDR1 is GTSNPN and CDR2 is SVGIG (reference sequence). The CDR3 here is CACQVAGGANVLTF. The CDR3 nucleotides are TGTGCCTGCCAAGTGGCAGGGGGGGCCAACGTCCTGACTTTC. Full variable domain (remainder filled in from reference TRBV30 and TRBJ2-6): SQTIHQWPATLVQPVGSPLSLECTVEGTSNPNLYWYRQAAGRGLQLLFYSVGIGQISSEVPQNLSASRPQDRQFILSSKKLLLSDSGFYLCACQVAGGANVLTFGAGSRLTVL.

The CDR3 protein is CASSGSGIETQYF. The CDR3 coding sequence is TGTGCCAGCAGCGGTAGCGGGATTGAGACCCAGTACTTC. The chain carries TRBV6-1 and TRBJ2-5, with TRBD2 matching 8 bases. J gave up 5 bases and V 6 bases, and 5 bases lay outside the gene matches. Germline CDR1 MNHNS, CDR2 SASEGT. The CDR3 contains 13 residues.

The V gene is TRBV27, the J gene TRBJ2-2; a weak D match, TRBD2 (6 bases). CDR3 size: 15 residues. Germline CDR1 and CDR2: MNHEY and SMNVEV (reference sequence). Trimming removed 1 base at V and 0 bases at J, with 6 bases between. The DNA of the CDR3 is TGTGCCAGCAGTTTATGGGGGGCGAACACCGGGGAGCTGTTTTTT. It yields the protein CASSLWGANTGELFF.

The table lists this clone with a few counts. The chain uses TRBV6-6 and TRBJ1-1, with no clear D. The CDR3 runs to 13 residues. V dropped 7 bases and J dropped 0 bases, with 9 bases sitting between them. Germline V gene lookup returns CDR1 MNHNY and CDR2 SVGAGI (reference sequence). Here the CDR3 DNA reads TGTGCCAGCATGAGAGCCGTGAACACTGAAGCTTTCTTT. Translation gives CASMRAVNTEAFF.

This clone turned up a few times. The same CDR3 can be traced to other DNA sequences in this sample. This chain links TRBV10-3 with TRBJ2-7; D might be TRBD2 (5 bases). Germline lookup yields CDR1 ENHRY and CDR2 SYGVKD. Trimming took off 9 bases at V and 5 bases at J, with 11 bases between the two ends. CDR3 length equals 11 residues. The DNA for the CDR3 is TGTGCCATGGGTGGAGGTCACGAGCAGTACTTC. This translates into CAMGGGHEQYF.

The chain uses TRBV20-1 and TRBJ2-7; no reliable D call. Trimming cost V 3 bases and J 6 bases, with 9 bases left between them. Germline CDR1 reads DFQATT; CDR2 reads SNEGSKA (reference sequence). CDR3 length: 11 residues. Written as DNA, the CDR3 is TGCAGTGCTAGTCCCTCTTTCGAGCAGTACTTC. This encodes CSASPSFEQYF.